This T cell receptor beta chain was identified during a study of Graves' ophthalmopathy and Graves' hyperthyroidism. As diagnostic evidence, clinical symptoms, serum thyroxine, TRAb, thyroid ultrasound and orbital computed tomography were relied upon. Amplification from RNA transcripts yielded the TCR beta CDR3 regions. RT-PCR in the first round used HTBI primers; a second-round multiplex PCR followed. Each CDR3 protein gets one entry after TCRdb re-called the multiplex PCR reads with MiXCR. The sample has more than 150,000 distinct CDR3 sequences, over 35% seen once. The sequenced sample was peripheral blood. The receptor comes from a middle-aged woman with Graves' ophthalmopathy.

CDR3 sequence reads: CASSPGTGGFTEAFF. For the CDR3, the DNA is TGTGCCAGCAGCCCCGGGACAGGGGGCTTCACTGAAGCTTTCTTT. This sequence joins TRBV6-1 and TRBJ1-1; 12 nucleotides align to TRBD1. With 6 bases clipped from V and 4 bases from J, the junction kept 6 bases outside the gene matches. Per germline, CDR1 MNHNS and CDR2 SASEGT. The CDR3 consists of 15 residues.